The TCR beta chain under discussion was sequenced for a study of control samples from healthy donors and cancer patients. The method was immunoSEQ multiplex PCR; TCRdb's version includes in-frame clones alone and lacks a portion of them. The sample contains around 100,000 clones, more than 75% of which appear only once. Germline CDR1 is SNHLY and CDR2 is FYNNEI. V was trimmed by 9 bases and J by 12 bases, leaving 14 bases between them. This CDR3 has 11 residues. To note about this clone: Other DNA sequences in the sample encode the same CDR3.

This chain connects TRBV2 to TRBJ1-4, with a weak D call TRBD1 (6 bases). Sequencing input: blood. The TCR sequence derives from a woman aged 45-65 years in good health. The CDR3 protein is CASTGQRELFF. CDR3 coding DNA: TGTGCCAGTACTGGACAGCGGGAACTGTTTTTT.